A single sample gave rise to the 19 T cell receptor beta chains below, sequenced in a study of T cell clonality in common variable immunodeficiency. Data came from immunoSEQ multiplex PCR; TCRdb stores just in-frame clones and leaves some out. The sample has about 74,000 clones, none seen only once. Material: peripheral blood mononuclear cells. The receptors were sampled from a person aged 18 to 70 in good health.

This clone was seen repeatedly, ten times or more. The read finishes 3 residues shy of the CDR3 end, and the germline J gene is used to complete it. This chain uses TRBV10-2 with TRBJ2-1; the match to TRBD2 covers 8 bases. The V segment lost 3 bases and the J segment 0 bases; nucleotides outside the gene matches: 7. In germline, CDR1 is WSHSY, CDR2 SAAADI. This CDR3 spans 17 amino acids. Partial CDR3 DNA: TGCGCCAGCAGTGAAGCGGGAGTCCGTTACTCCTACAATGAG. Its protein product is CASSEAGVRYSYNE. The entire CDR3 protein is CASSEAGVRYSYNEQFF.

This clone came up many times. An end of the junction differs from the germline gene, which may be a read error. The read terminates 3 residues before the CDR3 end, so the remaining end is supplied by the germline J gene. The rearrangement joins TRBV7-7 to TRBJ2-3; 7 positions agree with TRBD1. The CDR3 covers 15 residues. In germline, CDR1 is SSHAT, CDR2 FNYEAQ (reference sequence). CDR3 sequence: CASSASGTVTDTQYF. Incomplete CDR3 DNA: TGTGCTAGCAGCGCATCCGGGACAGTCACAGATACG.

This clone was seen at least ten times. A read error may account for a junction end that differs from germline. The CDR3 is cut off 3 residues early in the read; its end comes from the germline J gene. V usage is TRBV4-2 and J usage is TRBJ1-2, with D possibly being TRBD1 (5 bases). Germline CDR1 is LGHNA and CDR2 is YNFKEQ. The CDR3 runs to 14 residues. The CDR3 protein is CASSQDRTGGHYTF. The CDR3 DNA, read in part, is TGCGCCAGCAGCCAAGATAGAACAGGAGGGCAC.

This clone was found many times. Read coverage stops 3 residues before the CDR3 terminus; the germline J gene supplies the remainder. The J gene is TRBJ2-5, the V gene TRBV3-1 (or the pseudogene TRBV3-2), with 10 bases matching TRBD2. Trimming took 0 bases from V and 7 from J; bases not matched to a gene: 20. The CDR3 length is 20 residues. The germline CDR1 and CDR2 sequences are LGHDT and YNNKEL (reference sequence). CDR3 loop: CASSQDRGLARPIDTGTQYF. The sequenced CDR3 bases are TGTGCCAGCAGCCAAGATAGGGGACTAGCGAGACCCATCGATACGGGGACC.

The table lists this clone with a few counts. The read falls 3 residues short of the CDR3 end, and the missing part is taken from the germline J gene. This rearrangement joins TRBV19 to TRBJ1-5; 10 bases match TRBD1. Germline CDR1 is LNHDA and CDR2 is SQIVND (reference sequence). There are 15 residues in the CDR3. Losses at the gene ends were 3 bases for V and 4 bases for J; bases not matched to a gene: 3. The part of the CDR3 DNA that was read is TGTGCCAGTAGTATCCGACAGGGGGCTAATCAGCCC. As protein: CASSIRQGANQP. The full CDR3 reads CASSIRQGANQPQHF.

This clone was seen ten or more times. Here the CDR3 reads CASSLNSGQEAFF. The sequenced CDR3 bases are TGTGCCAGCAGCTTAAATTCGGGACAAGAA. This rearrangement joins TRBV7-3 to TRBJ1-1, with D perhaps TRBD1 (6 bases). The read stops 3 residues short of the end of the CDR3; the missing end is completed from the germline J gene. Germline lookup yields CDR1 SGHTA and CDR2 FQGTGA. This CDR3 spans 13 amino acids.

This clone was recorded many times. The read stops 3 residues short of the end of the CDR3; the missing end is completed from the germline J gene. The chain employs TRBV5-4 and TRBJ2-2, with 9 positions matching TRBD2. The CDR3 consists of 15 residues. The trim removed 0 bases at V and 5 bases at J, leaving 2 bases unmatched. The germline V gene has CDR1 SGHNT and CDR2 YYREEE (reference sequence). The CDR3 bases that were read are TGTGCCAGCAGCTTGGTGGGACTAGCTACCGGGGAG. Translation: CASSLVGLATGE. The whole CDR3 sequence reads CASSLVGLATGELFF.

In its sample, this clone was seen many times. The CDR3 sequence is CASSLRGESYEQYF. The covered CDR3 bases are TGTGCCAGCAGCTTGCGGGGGGAGTCCTACGAG. The chain employs TRBV5-4 and TRBJ2-7; 7 bases agree with TRBD2. The read ends 3 residues early relative to the CDR3; the germline J gene fills the gap. The CDR3 loop spans 14 amino acids. J lost 1 base, V lost 1 base, and 2 bases had no gene match. Germline V CDR1 and CDR2: SGHNT, YYREEE (reference sequence).

This clone appeared many times. Relative to the germline gene, one junction end is altered; a read error may explain this. The missing CDR3 end, 3 residues past where the read stops, is filled in from the germline J gene. V gene TRBV4-2 combines with J gene TRBJ1-4, with D uncertain. Germline loops: CDR1 LGHNA, CDR2 YNFKEQ. This CDR3 is built from 14 residues. CDR3 DNA, as far as it was read: TGCGCCAGCAGCCAAGACGGGTATGCTGAAAAA. As protein: CASSQDGYAEK. The entire CDR3 reads CASSQDGYAEKLFF.

This clone was detected ten times or more. The CDR3 end falls 3 residues outside the read, so it is completed with the germline J gene. The J gene is TRBJ1-3, the V gene TRBV12-5, with D perhaps TRBD1 (6 bases). CDR1 is LGHNT and CDR2 is FRNRAP in the germline V gene. V lost 4 bases to trimming and J lost 4 bases, with 20 bases between them. There are 17 residues in the CDR3. The sequenced CDR3 bases are TGTGCTAGTGGTTGGGGGGGCGACGGAGTCTCAGGAAACACC. It specifies CASGWGGDGVSGNT. The entire CDR3 reads CASGWGGDGVSGNTIYF.

The sample holds many counts of this clone. The CDR3 extends 3 residues past the end of the read, so its final part is completed from the germline J gene. The chain links TRBV6-2 or TRBV6-3 to TRBJ2-7; 7 bases are shared with TRBD2. The germline CDR1 and CDR2 sequences are MNHEY and SVGEGT. J lost 0 bases, V lost 2 bases, and 7 bases had no gene match. The CDR3 length is 16 residues. CDR3 protein: CASSYGGLRNSYEQYF. The CDR3 bases that were read are TGTGCCAGCAGTTACGGGGGACTACGAAACTCCTACGAG.

Many counts were recorded for this clone. The missing CDR3 end, 3 residues past where the read stops, is filled in from the germline J gene. The chain joins TRBV6-4 to TRBJ2-1, with 9 bases identical to TRBD1. Trimming at V came to 6 bases and at J to 5 bases, leaving 8 bases not matched to a gene. In germline, CDR1 is MRHNA, CDR2 SNTAGT. CDR3 size: 15 residues. The CDR3 bases that were read are TGTGCCAGCAGCCCCGGGACAGGGTACCACAATGAG. It encodes CASSPGTGYHNE. The complete CDR3 sequence is CASSPGTGYHNEQFF.

There are many counts of this clone. The CDR3 end lies 3 residues beyond the end of the read and is filled in from the germline J gene. The gene calls are TRBV30 and TRBJ1-5, with a tentative D call TRBD1 (5 bases). CDR1 GTSNPN and CDR2 SVGIG come from the germline V gene (reference sequence). The CDR3 is 16 amino acids. Trimming took off 2 bases at V and 7 bases at J, with 21 bases between the two ends. The covered CDR3 bases are TGTGCCTGGAGTAAGGATCGGGGGGAAGACCACCAGCCC. Translation gives CAWSKDRGEDHQP. The complete CDR3 protein is CAWSKDRGEDHQPQHF.

There are many counts of this clone. The CDR3 extends 3 residues past the end of the read, so its final part is completed from the germline J gene. The rearrangement joins TRBV7-9 to TRBJ1-4; D may be TRBD1 (6 bases). Germline CDR1 reads SEHNR; CDR2 reads FQNEAQ (reference sequence). The CDR3 has 15 residues. V was cut by 5 bases and J by 4 bases, with 14 bases left in between. CDR3 sequence: CASSTPGQNNEKLFF. The DNA read from the CDR3 is TGTGCCAGCAGCACCCCCGGACAGAATAATGAAAAA.

This clone came up many times. The CDR3 end is not reached by the read, which stops 3 residues before it; the germline J gene fills it in. The V call is TRBV7-9, the J call TRBJ1-1; D remains unclear. Germline assignment: CDR1 SEHNR and CDR2 FQNEAQ (reference sequence). Between the trimmed V and J ends, which lost 6 bases and 4 bases, there was a span of 15 bases. The CDR3 covers 14 residues. The CDR3 loop is CASSAPYEGTEAFF. Incomplete CDR3 DNA: TGTGCCAGCAGTGCACCGTATGAAGGCACTGAA.

This clone has at least ten counts. With the read ending 3 residues before the CDR3 end, the germline J gene is used to fill in that end. This sequence joins TRBV5-5 and TRBJ2-7, with a tentative D call TRBD1 (6 bases). V was trimmed by 1 base and J by 5 bases, leaving 16 bases between them. The germline V gene has CDR1 SGHKS and CDR2 YYEKEE (reference sequence). The CDR3 contains 15 residues. The CDR3 loop reads CASSLRAGAPDEQYF. Partial CDR3 DNA: TGTGCCAGCAGCTTGCGGGCAGGGGCTCCCGACGAG. Together with reference TRBV5-5 and TRBJ2-7, the CDR3 gives the full variable domain: DAGVTQSPTHLIKTRGQQVTLRCSPISGHKSVSWYQQVLGQGPQFIFQYYEKEERGRGNFPDRFSARQFPNYSSELNVNALLLGDSALYLCASSLRAGAPDEQYFGPGTRLTVT.

The table lists this clone with many counts. The read ends 3 residues before the CDR3 terminus; that terminus is restored from the germline J gene. V gene TRBV4-1 combines with J gene TRBJ2-6; no firm D call. With 0 bases removed from V and 0 bases from J, the gap between germline ends came to 3 bases. This CDR3 comprises 15 residues. CDR1 MGHRA and CDR2 YSYEKL come from the germline V gene. CDR3: CASSQDGSGANVLTF. CDR3 DNA, as far as it was read: TGCGCCAGCAGCCAAGACGGCTCTGGGGCCAACGTC.

There are a few counts of this clone. The CDR3 end lies 3 residues beyond the end of the read and is filled in from the germline J gene. The chain joins TRBV6-4 to TRBJ1-5; a possible D gene is TRBD1 (5 bases). V lost 2 bases and J lost 0, with 14 bases in between. This CDR3 comprises 17 residues. Germline CDR1 is MRHNA and CDR2 is SNTAGT. CDR3 protein: CASSDGWRGGSNQPQHF. Incomplete CDR3 DNA: TGTGCCAGCAGTGACGGGTGGCGGGGGGGTAGCAATCAGCCC.

Note on this clone: The read finishes 3 residues shy of the CDR3 end, and the germline J gene is used to complete it. The genes are TRBV19 and TRBJ1-6; D unresolved. V was cut by 3 bases and J by 7 bases, with 7 bases left in between. Germline lookup yields CDR1 LNHDA and CDR2 SQIVND (reference sequence). The CDR3 consists of 13 residues. Incomplete CDR3 DNA: TGTGCCAGTAGTATGGTAGCAAATTCACCC. Amino acids: CASSMVANSP. The full CDR3 is CASSMVANSPLHF.